This is a list of T cell receptor beta chains from one sample in a study of T cell repertoires in cytomegalovirus infection. MiXCR was run by TCRdb on the reads, yielding one entry per CDR3 protein. The top ten clones hold 12% of a sample with hundreds of thousands of distinct CDR3 sequences, approximately 29% of them seen once. The antigens these receptors bind are not known. The source material was cultured CD8+ T cells from PBMCs, sampled from culture after CMV antigen stimulation. The receptors derive from a human donor in good health (CMV status not recorded). Some clones in this sample may be carry-over from other donors' samples. Both conserved end residues are part of each CDR3. The order of the fields is clone size, J gene, CDR3 length, V gene, D gene, CDR3 DNA, CDR3 protein. The D gene is left open where the match is weak. The size of a clone is reported for some rows only, either as once, few or many, or as a class for expanded clones.

- | TRBJ2-7 | 15 | TRBV10-2 | - | TGCGCCAGCAGTGAGGGTCCCGCTCCGTCCTACGAGCAGTACTTC | CASSEGPAPSYEQYF
few | TRBJ2-2 | 16 | TRBV6-5 | - | TGTGCCAGCAGTCCCCGGGCAGGGACGAACACCGGGGAGCTGTTTTTT | CASSPRAGTNTGELFF
once | TRBJ2-1 | 15 | TRBV4-3 | TRBD2 | TGCGCCAGCAGCCCTGGGGGGGAGCCCTACAATGAGCAGTTCTTC | CASSPGGEPYNEQFF
- | TRBJ2-1 | 16 | TRBV12-3/TRBV12-4 | TRBD2 | TGTGCCAGCAGTTTCGTAGCGGGGGGATTTGTTAATGAGCAGTTCTTC | CASSFVAGGFVNEQFF
- | TRBJ2-5 | 16 | TRBV4-1 | TRBD2 | TGCGCCAGCAGCCCCCAGCGGGGGATATCCCAAGAGACCCAGTACTTC | CASSPQRGISQETQYF
- | TRBJ2-5 | 13 | TRBV2 | - | TGTGCCAGCACCCCCTGGACCTGGGAGACCCAGTACTTC | CASTPWTWETQYF
many | TRBJ1-3 | 14 | TRBV12-3/TRBV12-4 | - | TGTGCCAGCAGTTTAGGGTCCAAGGGGGACACCATATATTTT | CASSLGSKGDTIYF
- | TRBJ2-3 | 14 | TRBV4-1 | TRBD2 | TGCGCCAGCAGCTTGGGTCCCGGGGGGGATACGCAGTATTTT | CASSLGPGGDTQYF
- | TRBJ1-2 | 14 | TRBV12-3/TRBV12-4 | - | TGTGCCAGCAGTCAACCTTCACCGGTCGATGGCTACACCTTC | CASSQPSPVDGYTF
few | TRBJ1-2 | 14 | TRBV29-1 | - | TGCAGCGTGGAGCCCATTGGCATCGCCTATGGCTACACCTTC | CSVEPIGIAYGYTF
- | TRBJ1-4 | 15 | TRBV7-2 | - | TGTGCCAGCAGCTTAGGAGGGTACCTTAATGAAAAACTGTTTTTT | CASSLGGYLNEKLFF
- | TRBJ1-1 | 11 | TRBV12-3/TRBV12-4 | - | TGTGCCAGCATCTCGGGAGGGTCCGCTTTCTTT | CASISGGSAFF
- | TRBJ2-3 | 16 | TRBV15 | - | TGTGCCACCAGCAGAGATTTCGGCGGGACCACAGATACGCAGTATTTT | CATSRDFGGTTDTQYF
- | TRBJ2-5 | 13 | TRBV29-1 | - | TGCAGCGTTGAAGGAAGAGGGCTTGAGACCCAGTACTTC | CSVEGRGLETQYF
- | TRBJ2-1 | 15 | TRBV12-3/TRBV12-4 | TRBD2 | TGTGCCAGCAGTCATCGGGCTAGCGGGATAGATGAGCAGTTCTTC | CASSHRASGIDEQFF
- | TRBJ2-5 | 15 | TRBV5-6 | - | TGTGCCAGCAGCTTGGAAGCCAGGGTGAGAGAGACCCAGTACTTC | CASSLEARVRETQYF
- | TRBJ2-3 | 12 | TRBV7-9 | - | TGTGCCAGCAGCACAACCGGGACTTCCTCCCATTTT | CASSTTGTSSHF
few | TRBJ2-1 | 19 | TRBV12-3/TRBV12-4 | TRBD2 | TGTGCCAGCAGTTTGCGGGGACTAGCGGGGGGGGGCAGGTTCAATGAGCAGTTCTTC | CASSLRGLAGGGRFNEQFF
- | TRBJ1-2 | 13 | TRBV6-1 | - | TGTGCCAGCAGCCCATACGGGGTAGGTGGCTACACCTTC | CASSPYGVGGYTF
few | TRBJ2-5 | 15 | TRBV7-9 | - | TGTGCCAGCAGCCCGGCGGGGTCTTTCCAAGAGACCCAGTACTTC | CASSPAGSFQETQYF
many | TRBJ2-2 | 12 | TRBV12-3/TRBV12-4 | - | TGTGCCAGCACCTTCGGCTCTAAAGAGCTGTTTTTT | CASTFGSKELFF
- | TRBJ2-2 | 17 | TRBV15 | - | TGTGCCACCAGCAGAGATCATTACGGGGGGAACACCGGGGAGCTGTTTTTT | CATSRDHYGGNTGELFF
- | TRBJ2-4 | 16 | TRBV28 | - | TGTGCCAGCAGTTTACCCTTGGCAGGGGGGAAAAACATTCAGTACTTC | CASSLPLAGGKNIQYF
- | TRBJ2-1 | 12 | TRBV20-1 | - | TGCAGTGCTAGATCTAACAGGAATGAGCCGTTCTTC | CSARSNRNEPFF
few | TRBJ2-1 | 14 | TRBV6-1 | - | TGTGCCAGCAGTAGGACAGTGGGGGGGCTTGAGCAGTTCTTC | CASSRTVGGLEQFF
many | TRBJ1-3 | 17 | TRBV28 | - | TGTGCCAGCAGTTTATCCGTGAAGGGGAGGACGGGAAACACCATATATTTT | CASSLSVKGRTGNTIYF
few | TRBJ1-2 | 10 | TRBV6-1 | - | TGTGCCAGCAGTGAATTGGCAGTTTTCTTC | CASSELAVFF
- | TRBJ1-2 | 16 | TRBV12-3/TRBV12-4 | - | TGTGCCTCGAAACAGGGCACCTACAAAAGCAACTATGGCTACACCTTC | CASKQGTYKSNYGYTF
few | TRBJ1-1 | 17 | TRBV25-1 | - | TGTGCCAGCAGTGAATTCGGTTCCTGGGGCGTGAACACTGAAGCTTTCTTT | CASSEFGSWGVNTEAFF
many | TRBJ2-2 | 14 | TRBV7-6 | TRBD1 | TGTGCCAGCAGCCCGACAGGGTGGAGCGGGGAGCTGTTTTTT | CASSPTGWSGELFF
- | TRBJ2-3 | 13 | TRBV24-1 | - | TGTGCCACCAGTGATCAGCCCTGGGATACGCAGTATTTT | CATSDQPWDTQYF
few | TRBJ2-3 | 18 | TRBV7-9 | - | TGTGCCAGCAGCTTTCCGCCGGGGACACATGATAGCACAGATACGCAGTATTTT | CASSFPPGTHDSTDTQYF
- | TRBJ1-5 | 15 | TRBV20-1 | - | TGCAGTGCTAGAGATCGACAGTTTAGCAATCAGCCCCAGCATTTT | CSARDRQFSNQPQHF
few | TRBJ2-5 | 16 | TRBV7-6 | - | TGTGCCAGCAGCCCCATCCTCGTCAGTGCTCGGGAGACCCAGTACTTC | CASSPILVSARETQYF
few | TRBJ1-3 | 10 | TRBV10-3 | - | TGTGCCATCGGCCGAAACACCATATATTTT | CAIGRNTIYF
- | TRBJ1-2 | 13 | TRBV7-9 | - | TGTGCCAGCACCAAAGGGGGGGCGAATGGCTACACCTTC | CASTKGGANGYTF
- | TRBJ2-6 | 15 | TRBV10-3 | - | TGTGCCATCCTAAAAAGTATTTCTGGGGCCAACGTCCTGACTTTC | CAILKSISGANVLTF
few | TRBJ1-5 | 14 | TRBV4-1 | - | TGCGCCAGCAGCCAACGGCAGATCAATCAGCCCCAGCATTTT | CASSQRQINQPQHF
few | TRBJ2-2 | 14 | TRBV29-1 | - | TGCAGCGTTGATCTGGGAGGATACACCGGGGAGCTGTTTTTT | CSVDLGGYTGELFF
once | TRBJ1-1 | 13 | TRBV6-5 | - | TGTGCCAGCAGCCCCTTCCCCGGCACTGAAGCTTTCTTT | CASSPFPGTEAFF
- | TRBJ2-2 | 16 | TRBV7-7 | TRBD1 | TGTGCTAGCAGCCCTTGGGACAGGGTGAACACCGGGGAGCTGTTTTTT | CASSPWDRVNTGELFF
few | TRBJ2-4 | 16 | TRBV2 | - | TGTGCCAGCAGTACCGACACAGTTCTGGGGGGAAACATTCAGTACTTC | CASSTDTVLGGNIQYF
few | TRBJ2-5 | 13 | TRBV6-5 | - | TGTGCCAGCAGTTACGTTAGCGGAGAGACCCAGTACTTC | CASSYVSGETQYF
- | TRBJ2-7 | 14 | TRBV19 | - | TGTGCCAGTAGTAAAGGAAGGACGGACTACGAGCAGTACTTC | CASSKGRTDYEQYF
few | TRBJ1-2 | 18 | TRBV4-2 | TRBD1 | TGTGCCAGCAGCCAAGATCCTTGGGACGACAGGGACCACTATGGCTACACCTTC | CASSQDPWDDRDHYGYTF
many | TRBJ1-2 | 13 | TRBV7-9 | - | TGTGCCAGCAGCTTCGCCGGGCTTCTAGGCTACACCTTC | CASSFAGLLGYTF
- | TRBJ1-2 | 15 | TRBV7-9 | TRBD1 | TGTGCCAGCAGACGGCGGGGACAGGGAAACTATGGCTACACCTTC | CASRRRGQGNYGYTF
- | TRBJ2-6 | 15 | TRBV4-1 | - | TGCGCCAGCAGCCAGAACAGGTTTGGGGCCAACGTCCTGACTTTC | CASSQNRFGANVLTF
few | TRBJ2-3 | 17 | TRBV27 | - | TGTGCCAGCAGCCCCATGTCGCGTCCGAAACACACAGATACGCAGTATTTT | CASSPMSRPKHTDTQYF
- | TRBJ2-7 | 16 | TRBV5-4 | TRBD2 | TGTGCCAGCAGCTCAGGACTAGCGGGGGGTATTTACGAGCAGTACTTC | CASSSGLAGGIYEQYF
- | TRBJ2-1 | 13 | TRBV29-1 | TRBD2 | TGCAGCACCGAGCGGGGGGTCTACAATGAGCAGTTCTTC | CSTERGVYNEQFF
- | TRBJ2-1 | 16 | TRBV6-6 | TRBD2 | TGTGCCAGCAGTTACCCCACTAGCGGGGGCCCCAATGAGCAGTTCTTC | CASSYPTSGGPNEQFF
- | TRBJ1-3 | 12 | TRBV5-4 | - | TGTGCCAGCAGCCAGGACGGAAACACCATATATTTT | CASSQDGNTIYF
- | TRBJ2-2 | 15 | TRBV20-1 | - | TGCAGTGCTAGAGATCTCCAGGGGTACACCGGGGAGCTGTTTTTT | CSARDLQGYTGELFF
- | TRBJ2-1 | 15 | TRBV4-2 | TRBD2 | TGTGCCAGCAGCCACCTCGGGGGGGGGTACAATGAGCAGTTCTTC | CASSHLGGGYNEQFF